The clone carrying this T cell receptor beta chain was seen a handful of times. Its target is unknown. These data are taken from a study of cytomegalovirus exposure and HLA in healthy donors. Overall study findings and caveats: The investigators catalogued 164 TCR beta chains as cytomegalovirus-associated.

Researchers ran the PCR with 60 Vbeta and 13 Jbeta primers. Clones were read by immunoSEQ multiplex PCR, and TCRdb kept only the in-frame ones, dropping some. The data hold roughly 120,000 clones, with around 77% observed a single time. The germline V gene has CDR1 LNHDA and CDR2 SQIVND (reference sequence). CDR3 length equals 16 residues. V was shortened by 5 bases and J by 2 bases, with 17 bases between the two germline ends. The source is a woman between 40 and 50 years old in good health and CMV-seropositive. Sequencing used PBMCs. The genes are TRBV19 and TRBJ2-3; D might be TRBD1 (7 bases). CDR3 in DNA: TGTGCCAGTAGTTACGGAGGGGGCACTTCCACAGATACGCAGTATTTT. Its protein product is CASSYGGGTSTDTQYF.